Listed here are 11 T cell receptor beta chains from one sample, sequenced in a study of T cell repertoires in cytomegalovirus infection. TCRdb analysed the reads with MiXCR anew, one entry per CDR3 protein. The sample gives approximately 130,000 distinct CDR3 sequences, about 24% of which show up once; roughly 35% is in the top ten. These TCRs' antigens remain unknown. The specimen sequenced was PBMCs, sequenced either directly or after in vitro stimulation (not recorded which). These receptors all come from a human donor in good health (CMV status not recorded). Some clones in this sample may be carry-over from other donors' samples.

A few counts support this clonotype. The rearrangement links TRBV7-6 to TRBJ2-3; TRBD1 agrees at 9 bases. Germline V gene data show CDR1 as SGHVS and CDR2 as FNYEAQ. The CDR3 is made up of 20 amino acids. After removal of 0 bases from V and 1 base from J, the junction contained 14 bases not matched to a gene. The CDR3 spells CASSLAPRESGQGRTDTQYF. As DNA, the CDR3 is TGTGCCAGCAGCTTAGCGCCTAGAGAGTCGGGACAGGGTCGCACAGATACGCAGTATTTT.

The chain recombines TRBV4-3 with TRBJ1-2; possible D gene TRBD1, 6 bases. The CDR3 contains 13 residues. Trimming pared 4 bases from V and 2 bases from J, leaving 8 bases between. The germline V gene has CDR1 LGHNA and CDR2 YSLEER. The CDR3 sequence: CASSLTGNYGYTF. CDR3 coding DNA: TGCGCCAGCAGCCTTACAGGGAACTATGGCTACACCTTC.

This sequence joins TRBV12-3 or TRBV12-4 and TRBJ1-5; no firm D call. With 3 bases removed from V and 6 bases from J, the gap between germline ends came to 9 bases. CDR3 length: 13 amino acids. CDR3 sequence reads: CASSFLGIQPQHF. The CDR3 DNA sequence: TGTGCCAGCAGTTTTTTGGGAATTCAGCCCCAGCATTTT.

This clonotype came up many times. The V gene is TRBV7-6, the J gene TRBJ2-7; TRBD2 matches at 13 bases. CDR3 length equals 15 residues. The germline V gene encodes CDR1 SGHVS and CDR2 FNYEAQ. Trimming at V came to 5 bases and at J to 4 bases, leaving 5 bases not matched to a gene. CDR3 nucleotide sequence: TGTGCCAGCAGCCCGGGACTAGCGGGATTATACGAGCAGTACTTC. Its protein is CASSPGLAGLYEQYF.

This chain connects TRBV6-2 or TRBV6-3 to TRBJ2-1, with TRBD2 as a possible D gene (6 bases). The CDR3 runs to 14 residues. V was shortened by 6 bases and J by 7 bases, with 16 bases between the two germline ends. CDR1 and CDR2 from the germline V gene are MNHEY and SVGEGT. CDR3 nucleotides: TGTGCCAGCAGGCTAGCGAGAGGGAGGAATGAGCAGTTCTTC. It yields the protein CASRLARGRNEQFF.

This clonotype was found many times. This CDR3 reads CASSLGTDGYTF. The CDR3 DNA sequence: TGTGCCAGCAGCTTAGGGACGGATGGCTACACCTTC. J is TRBJ1-2 and V is TRBV11-3, with no clear D. V was pared by 1 base and J by 6 bases, with 6 bases between. Germline V lookup: CDR1 SGHNT, CDR2 YENEEA. The CDR3 length is 12 residues.

Here the CDR3 reads CASSSPGTGIYEQYV. The CDR3 coding sequence is TGTGCCAGCAGTTCACCCGGGACAGGGATCTACGAGCAGTACGTC. The J gene is TRBJ2-7, the V gene TRBV6-8; 9 nucleotides line up with TRBD1. The CDR3 is 15 amino acids. The trim removed 4 bases at V and 3 bases at J, leaving 7 bases unmatched. The germline gives CDR1 MNHGY, CDR2 SAAAGT.

This clonotype was recorded many times. This sequence joins TRBV6-6 and TRBJ2-1; 11 nucleotides align to TRBD2. V lost 4 bases, J lost 4 bases, and 6 bases stayed unmatched. Germline V lookup: CDR1 MNHNY, CDR2 SVGAGI (reference sequence). CDR3 length: 16 residues. CDR3: CASSSLGTSGYNEQFF. As DNA, the CDR3 is TGTGCCAGCAGTTCCCTTGGGACTAGCGGATACAATGAGCAGTTCTTC.

This clonotype was detected ten times or more. J is TRBJ2-4 and V is TRBV7-9, with 16 bases fitting TRBD2. The CDR3 is made up of 19 amino acids. Germline CDR1 and CDR2: SEHNR and FQNEAQ (reference sequence). The J segment lost 1 base and the V segment lost 5 bases, leaving 8 bases of the junction unmatched. The CDR3 coding sequence is TGTGCCAGCAGCGGACGGGGACTAGCGGGAGGGCCGGCCAAAAACATTCAGTACTTC. Translated, it gives CASSGRGLAGGPAKNIQYF.

At least ten counts were recorded for this clonotype. The rearrangement joins TRBV5-6 to TRBJ2-2; a weak D match, TRBD2 (5 bases). This CDR3 region has 14 residues. The V end was cut by 2 bases, the J end by 5 bases, with 10 bases between. CDR1 is SGHDT, CDR2 YYEEEE, per germline. The CDR3 DNA is TGTGCCAGCAGCTTCGGGGTAGCGACCGGGGAGCTGTTTTTT. This sequence encodes CASSFGVATGELFF.

The gene calls are TRBV6-2 or TRBV6-3 and TRBJ2-2; 8 bases line up with TRBD2. Trimming removed 5 bases from V and 5 bases from J; junction bases left unmatched: 10. CDR1 is MNHEY and CDR2 is SVGEGT in the germline V gene. The CDR3 has 16 residues. The chain's CDR3 is CASSRSGKRGTGELFF. Here the CDR3 DNA reads TGTGCCAGCAGTCGTAGCGGGAAGCGGGGGACCGGGGAGCTGTTTTTT.